The rows below give T cell receptor beta chains drawn from one sample of a study of T cell responses to AZD1222 COVID-19 vaccine. Clones were read by immunoSEQ multiplex PCR, and TCRdb kept only the in-frame ones, dropping some. This table has nearly 110,000 clones, approximately 86% appearing once. The sequencing used peripheral blood, collected on day 0 of AZD1222 vaccination. The receptors derive from an adult in good health. Both conserved end residues are part of each CDR3. Fields, in order: V gene, D gene, J gene, clone size, CDR3 DNA, CDR3 protein. D genes are given only for firm matches. Only part of the rows carry a size: once, few, many, or a class if the clone is expanded.

TRBV19	TRBD1	TRBJ2-7	few	TGTGCCAGTAGTCTGACCCCGGGACAGGGGTACGAGCAGTACTTC	CASSLTPGQGYEQYF
TRBV7-6	NA	TRBJ1-1	NA	TGTGCCAGCAGCCCGATGAGGGAGACGTTCGACACTGAAGCTTTCTTT	CASSPMRETFDTEAFF
TRBV4-3	TRBD1	TRBJ1-5	NA	TGCGCCAGCAGCCGAGGACAGGACTCCCAGCCCCAGCATTTT	CASSRGQDSQPQHF
TRBV28	NA	TRBJ1-4	NA	TGTGCCAGCCAACGGGGGGGGGCCGCTGAAAAACTGTTTTTT	CASQRGGAAEKLFF
TRBV5-8	NA	TRBJ1-2	NA	TGTGCCAGCAGCGCGGACAGAAATAACTATGGCTACACCTTC	CASSADRNNYGYTF
TRBV7-7	NA	TRBJ2-3	NA	TGTGCCAGCAGCTTAGGGGGCGGAATAACTAGCACAGATACGCAGTATTTT	CASSLGGGITSTDTQYF
TRBV10-3	TRBD2	TRBJ2-3	NA	TGTGCCATCAGTGAGTCGAAGGGTACTAGCGGCACAGATACGCAGTATTTT	CAISESKGTSGTDTQYF
TRBV29-1	NA	TRBJ1-1	NA	TGCAGCGTTGAAGGGGACGGGAACACTGAAGCTTTCTTT	CSVEGDGNTEAFF
TRBV6-2/TRBV6-3	NA	TRBJ1-5	NA	TGTGCCAGCAGTCTCACGAGGGGTTATAGCAATCAGCCCCAGCATTTT	CASSLTRGYSNQPQHF
TRBV5-4	NA	TRBJ1-2	NA	TGTGCCAGCAGCGTGGGACGCTCTAACTATGGCTACACCTTC	CASSVGRSNYGYTF
TRBV3-1/TRBV3-2	NA	TRBJ2-7	NA	TGTGCCAGCAGCCAACCTGGACAGCTCCCCTACGAGCAGTACTTC	CASSQPGQLPYEQYF
TRBV27	NA	TRBJ2-7	NA	TGTGCCAGCAGCGACAACCGGGACACGACCTACGAGCAGTACTTC	CASSDNRDTTYEQYF
TRBV7-9	TRBD1	TRBJ2-7	NA	TGTGCCAGCAGCTGGGCCGGACAGGGGGTGGGCGAGCAGTACTTC	CASSWAGQGVGEQYF
TRBV18	NA	TRBJ2-1	NA	TGTGCCAGCTCAGAGCGATACAATGAGCAGTTCTTC	CASSERYNEQFF
TRBV5-1	NA	TRBJ2-7	NA	TGCGCCAGCAGCTTGAGCAGGGTTGACTACGAGCAGTACTTC	CASSLSRVDYEQYF
TRBV20-1	NA	TRBJ1-5	few	TGCAGTGCTAGTACTTCAGGGTACGGAAATCAGCCCCAGCATTTT	CSASTSGYGNQPQHF
TRBV11-3	TRBD1	TRBJ2-2	NA	TGTGCCAGCAGCTCGACAGGGGTATCGTCCGGGGAGCTGTTTTTT	CASSSTGVSSGELFF
TRBV3-1/TRBV3-2	NA	TRBJ2-7	NA	TGTGCCAGCAGCCAATGGGGGGGGCCCCCCTACGAGCAGTACTTC	CASSQWGGPPYEQYF
TRBV3-1/TRBV3-2	NA	TRBJ2-7	once	TGTGCCAGCAGCGAAAGGGAGGTCGCCTACGAGCAGTACTTC	CASSEREVAYEQYF
TRBV5-8	TRBD1	TRBJ2-7	NA	TGTGCCAGCAGCTCTTGGACAGGGAGCTCCTACGAGCAGTACTTC	CASSSWTGSSYEQYF
TRBV4-3	TRBD1	TRBJ1-2	NA	TGCGCCAGCAGCCAAGAGGGCAGGGGGGGATATGGCTACACCTTC	CASSQEGRGGYGYTF
TRBV12-5	TRBD1	TRBJ2-7	once	TGTGCTAGTGGTTGGGGACAGCCCCTAGGGGAGCAGTACTTC	CASGWGQPLGEQYF
TRBV11-3	TRBD2	TRBJ2-1	NA	TGTGCCAGCAGCCCGGGGGGGAGCGTACCCTACAATGAGCAGTTCTTC	CASSPGGSVPYNEQFF
TRBV2	NA	TRBJ1-2	NA	TGTGCCAGCACCGCCGGCTATGGCTACACCTTC	CASTAGYGYTF
TRBV25-1	TRBD1	TRBJ2-5	NA	TGTGCCAGCGGGGACAGTTTAGAGACCCAGTACTTC	CASGDSLETQYF
TRBV18	NA	TRBJ2-7	NA	TGTGCCAGCTCACCAAAAAGGGGGACCTACGAGCAGTACTTC	CASSPKRGTYEQYF
TRBV27	NA	TRBJ1-6	NA	TGTGCCAGCAGTCAACTGAACTATGGGAATTCACCCCTCCACTTT	CASSQLNYGNSPLHF
TRBV2	NA	TRBJ2-1	NA	TGTGCCAGCAGTGAAGCGACCCGGAGCAATGAGCAGTTCTTC	CASSEATRSNEQFF
TRBV10-3	TRBD1	TRBJ1-1	NA	TGTGCCATCAGTCCTAGGACAGGGGTGAACACTGAAGCTTTCTTT	CAISPRTGVNTEAFF
TRBV9	NA	TRBJ2-1	NA	TGTGCCAGCAGCGTTTTCTCGGGAGCCTACAATGAGCAGTTCTTC	CASSVFSGAYNEQFF
TRBV19	NA	TRBJ1-5	NA	TGTGCCAGTAGTATAGTGGGACAACACAATCAGCCCCAGCATTTT	CASSIVGQHNQPQHF
TRBV4-2	NA	TRBJ1-5	NA	TGTGCCAGCAGCCAAGTTGTAGGGGCCGGACAGCCCCAGCATTTT	CASSQVVGAGQPQHF
TRBV4-2	TRBD1	TRBJ2-3	NA	TGTGCCAGCAGCCAGGGGACCGGGACAGCCACAGATACGCAGTATTTT	CASSQGTGTATDTQYF
TRBV11-2	NA	TRBJ2-1	NA	TGTGCCAGCAGCTTAGTCGGGAGAAGTCTTTACAATGAGCAGTTCTTC	CASSLVGRSLYNEQFF
TRBV5-1	NA	TRBJ2-5	NA	TGCGCCAGCAGGGGTGAGGACAGAGGGACCCAGTACTTC	CASRGEDRGTQYF
TRBV2	NA	TRBJ1-4	NA	TGTGCCAGCAGTGAGGGGGCATGGGAAAAACTGTTTTTT	CASSEGAWEKLFF
TRBV7-8	TRBD1	TRBJ1-4	NA	TGTGCCAGCAGCTCTGAGGGACAGCTGAATGAAAAACTGTTTTTT	CASSSEGQLNEKLFF
TRBV12-3/TRBV12-4	NA	TRBJ2-7	NA	TGTGCCAGCAGTTTTCAGAGCTCCTACGAGCAGTACTTC	CASSFQSSYEQYF
TRBV4-2	NA	TRBJ1-2	NA	TGTGCCACCAAGGGGACGGCCGGCTACACCTTC	CATKGTAGYTF
TRBV27	NA	TRBJ1-1	NA	TGTGCCAGCAGTTGGGGTGTCACTGAAGCTTTCTTT	CASSWGVTEAFF
TRBV10-3	NA	TRBJ1-2	NA	TGTGCCATCAGCGGAGGGACCGCCAACGGGGGCTACACCTTC	CAISGGTANGGYTF
TRBV27	NA	TRBJ1-1	NA	TGTGCCAGCAGTTTATACTCGGGGGCCTCGGACTATTCGATATCCACTGAAGCTTTCTTT	CASSLYSGASDYSISTEAFF
TRBV7-8	TRBD2	TRBJ2-1	NA	TGTGCCAGCAGCTCGTCTAGCGGGACAGAGGGTTGGGGATACAATGAGCAGTTCTTC	CASSSSSGTEGWGYNEQFF
TRBV4-2	TRBD2	TRBJ2-1	NA	TGTGCCAGCAGCCAAGAATGGCGGGGGGGCATTAACAATGAGCAGTTCTTC	CASSQEWRGGINNEQFF
TRBV27	NA	TRBJ2-7	once	TGTGCCAGCAGCCTCGGAGGGGCCTATTCCCCCCGGGGTATAGTGGGGGAGCAGTACTTC	CASSLGGAYSPRGIVGEQYF
TRBV9	TRBD2	TRBJ2-3	NA	TGTGCCAGCAGCGTATCAGCTGCGGGAGGGAAAGATACGCAGTATTTT	CASSVSAAGGKDTQYF
TRBV4-1	NA	TRBJ1-3	NA	TGCGCCAGCAGCCAAGAAGGCGCTGGAAACACCATATATTTT	CASSQEGAGNTIYF
TRBV18	NA	TRBJ2-5	NA	TGTGCCAGCTCACCAACCAGGGAGCTAGTCCAAGAGACCCAGTACTTC	CASSPTRELVQETQYF
TRBV15	NA	TRBJ1-2	NA	TGTGCCACCAGCAGAGAGCGCAGCCTTAACTATGGCTACACCTTC	CATSRERSLNYGYTF
TRBV5-1	NA	TRBJ1-2	NA	TGCGCCAGCAGCGACGGAAACCTTAACTATGGCTACACCTTC	CASSDGNLNYGYTF
TRBV9	NA	TRBJ1-2	NA	TGTGCCAGCAGCGTAGCAGGTAGCGGCTACACCTTC	CASSVAGSGYTF
TRBV27	NA	TRBJ2-1	NA	TGTGCCAGCCTTGAAGTAGGGGGGGCCTTTGAGGAGCAGTTCTTC	CASLEVGGAFEEQFF
TRBV27	TRBD1	TRBJ1-2	NA	TGTGCCAGCAGTATTACAGGGGGTATAGGCTACACCTTC	CASSITGGIGYTF
TRBV19	TRBD2	TRBJ2-7	few	TGTGCCAGTAGTATCCAAAGCGGGACGAGGGAGCAGTACTTC	CASSIQSGTREQYF
TRBV10-2	NA	TRBJ1-2	NA	TGCGCCAGCACACAGGGTAGTGATGGCTACACCTTC	CASTQGSDGYTF
TRBV5-6	NA	TRBJ1-2	once	TGTGCCAGCAGCTCGACGGAACAGGGTAACTATGGCTACACCTTC	CASSSTEQGNYGYTF
TRBV5-1	NA	TRBJ1-3	NA	TGCGCCAGCAGCTTGGTTCAGGGATCCGTCTTTGGAAACACCATATATTTT	CASSLVQGSVFGNTIYF
TRBV5-5	NA	TRBJ1-2	NA	TGTGCCAGCAGTGTTCAGGATCAGTATGGCTACACCTTC	CASSVQDQYGYTF
TRBV6-5	TRBD1	TRBJ1-2	NA	TGTGCCAGCAGCCTGGACAGGGACAACTATGGCTACACCTTC	CASSLDRDNYGYTF
TRBV7-9	TRBD1	TRBJ1-4	once	TGTGCCAGCAGCACACTCACCGGGACAGGGACCGCTGAAAAACTGTTTTTT	CASSTLTGTGTAEKLFF